This T cell receptor beta chain comes out of a study of blood T cell repertoires in COVID-19. The assay was immunoSEQ multiplex PCR, and TCRdb's table has in-frame clones only and misses some. The data hold roughly 190,000 clones, with 83% observed a single time. This clone was detected only once. Germline V gene sequence: CDR1 LNHDA, CDR2 SQIVND (reference sequence). CDR3 size: 17 residues. With 2 bases clipped from V and 4 bases from J, the junction kept 7 bases outside the gene matches. The sample taken for sequencing was peripheral blood. The receptor was derived from a man in his fifties with active or convalescent COVID-19. The rearrangement joins TRBV19 to TRBJ2-2; the match to TRBD2 covers 10 bases. The CDR3 DNA follows: TGTGCCAGTAGTATACACGGACTAGCGGAAAGCACCGGGGAGCTGTTTTTT. Translated: CASSIHGLAESTGELFF.